The 21 T cell receptor beta chains listed next were all sequenced from one sample in a study of T cells in Graves' hyperthyroidism and ophthalmopathy. Template material for amplifying TCR beta CDR3 regions consisted of RNA transcripts. Researchers ran a first-round RT-PCR on the TCR CDR3 using the HTBI primer set. TCRdb reanalysed the multiplex PCR reads using MiXCR and keeps one entry per CDR3 protein. The sample has just under 750,000 distinct CDR3 sequences; roughly a third are singletons. Sequenced input: blood. These receptors originate from a woman between 40 and 50 years old with Graves' hyperthyroidism.

This clonotype was seen many times. This chain joins TRBV7-9 and TRBJ2-7; perhaps D is TRBD1 or TRBD2 (5 bases each). Trimming shortened V by 5 bases and J by 5 bases, and 19 bases separated the two germline ends. Germline CDR1 is SEHNR and CDR2 is FQNEAQ (reference sequence). The CDR3 consists of 15 residues. The CDR3 bases are TGTGCCAGCAGCCGAACCGGGACCACGGGGAACGAGCAGTACTTC. This codes for CASSRTGTTGNEQYF.

This clonotype showed up many times. The gene calls are TRBV15 and TRBJ1-2; no firm D call. Germline V gene data show CDR1 as LNHNV and CDR2 as YYDKDF (reference sequence). V lost 4 bases and J lost 7, with 16 bases in between. The CDR3 consists of 14 residues. CDR3: CATSTRLDTRGYTF. The CDR3 DNA reads TGTGCCACCAGCACGCGTCTGGATACGCGTGGCTACACCTTC.

This clonotype was detected many times. The chain employs TRBV7-9 and TRBJ1-2; D call uncertain. The ends were cut back, 5 bases at V and 9 bases at J, with 25 bases in the middle. Germline assignment: CDR1 SEHNR and CDR2 FQNEAQ (reference sequence). CDR3 size: 16 residues. Here the CDR3 reads CASSPEQVPKDECYTF. Here the CDR3 DNA reads TGTGCCAGCAGCCCGGAGCAGGTGCCTAAAGATGAATGCTACACCTTC.

Concerning this clonotype itself: The junction differs from germline at one of its ends, possibly a read error. The J gene is TRBJ2-2, the V gene TRBV10-3, with TRBD1 matching over 10 bases. The CDR3 is 19 residues long. Germline V lookup: CDR1 ENHRY, CDR2 SYGVKD. CDR3 sequence: CASSYEIRQGAVLAGELFF. The CDR3 region has the DNA TGTGCCAGCAGTTACGAAATTAGACAGGGGGCAGTTTTGGCCGGGGAGCTGTTTTTT.

V and J are TRBV7-8 and TRBJ1-1; TRBD1 matches at 8 bases. The V gene's germline CDR1 is SGHVS and CDR2 FQNEAQ. The CDR3 has 17 amino acids. The trim removed 5 bases at V and 0 bases at J, leaving 11 bases unmatched. The CDR3 bases are TGTGCCAGCAGCCCCGTCCCAGGGGGCGGGATGAACACTGAAGCTTTCTTT. Protein: CASSPVPGGGMNTEAFF.

The J gene is TRBJ1-1, the V gene TRBV5-1, with D perhaps TRBD1 (5 bases). The V gene lost 4 bases and the J gene lost 2 bases, with 27 bases spanning the gap. Germline loops: CDR1 SGHRS, CDR2 YFSETQ. The CDR3 has 19 amino acids. The CDR3 region is CASSQDRGGTLAGNTEAFF. CDR3 in DNA: TGCGCCAGCAGCCAAGATCGTGGGGGGACCCTAGCGGGAAACACTGAAGCTTTCTTT.

This clonotype has at least ten counts. The genes are TRBV10-3 and TRBJ1-2; D is perhaps TRBD1 (5 bases). CDR3 size: 13 residues. Germline assignment: CDR1 ENHRY and CDR2 SYGVKD. Trimming shortened V by 5 bases and J by 3 bases, and 10 bases separated the two germline ends. CDR3 region: CAISTDMYYGYTF. Here the CDR3 DNA reads TGTGCCATCAGTACGGACATGTACTATGGCTACACCTTC.

The rearrangement uses TRBV7-2 and TRBJ1-6, with D tentatively TRBD1 (6 bases). V lost 2 bases and J 8 bases, leaving 13 bases between the germline ends. Germline values: CDR1 SGHTA, CDR2 FQGNSA. This CDR3 is 15 amino acids long. In DNA, the CDR3 is TGTGCCAGCAGCTTAAGCGGACGGACAGATTCACCCCTCCACTTT. It specifies CASSLSGRTDSPLHF.

The table lists this clonotype with many counts. CDR3 sequence reads: CASSNPRIAGAIEQYF. As DNA, the CDR3 is TGTGCCAGTAGTAACCCTCGAATAGCGGGAGCAATCGAGCAGTACTTC. The chain has TRBV19 and TRBJ2-7; TRBD2 matches at 9 bases. Trimming cost V 4 bases and J 6 bases; bases outside gene matches: 13. Germline CDR1 LNHDA, CDR2 SQIVND (reference sequence). The CDR3 is 16 residues long.

In its sample, this clonotype was seen a few times. The rearrangement links TRBV5-1 to TRBJ2-7; a weak D match, TRBD2 (5 bases). Between the trimmed V and J ends, which lost 0 bases and 2 bases, there was a span of 15 bases. This CDR3 comprises 16 residues. Germline CDR1 reads SGHRS; CDR2 reads YFSETQ. CDR3 protein: CASSLGTGLTPYEQYF. For the CDR3, the DNA is TGCGCCAGCAGCTTGGGGACGGGGTTGACCCCCTACGAGCAGTACTTC.

This clonotype appeared a few times. This chain links TRBV6-5 with TRBJ1-2; D gene ambiguous. V was pared by 6 bases and J by 1 base, with 12 bases between. CDR1 is MNHEY, CDR2 SVGAGI, per germline. The CDR3 spans 14 residues. CDR3 coding DNA: TGTGCCAGCAGCAGGACCAGTATTAACTATGGCTACACCTTC. Translating gives CASSRTSINYGYTF.

Remarks on this clonotype: One end of the junction does not line up with germline, which may come from a read error. V usage is TRBV7-2 and J usage is TRBJ2-7; the match to TRBD1 covers 9 bases. This CDR3 has 19 residues. Germline V gene lookup returns CDR1 SGHTA and CDR2 FQGNSA. CDR3 coding DNA: TGTGTCAGCAGCTTAGTCAGGGGATCACAGGGGGCATCGTCCTACGAGCAGTACTTC. Residues: CVSSLVRGSQGASSYEQYF.

The gene calls are TRBV7-9 and TRBJ2-3; no firm D call. V was clipped by 5 bases and J by 4 bases, with 16 bases between them. CDR1 is SEHNR, CDR2 FQNEAQ, per germline (reference sequence). The length of the CDR3 is 15 residues. The CDR3 DNA reads TGTGCCAGCAGCCTTAGCTACAACCAGGCAGATACGCAGTATTTT. This sequence encodes CASSLSYNQADTQYF.

This clonotype was observed at least ten times. The chain combines TRBV10-2 with TRBJ2-7; 11 nucleotides line up with TRBD2. CDR3 size: 18 residues. Trimming cost V 10 bases and J 2 bases; bases outside gene matches: 19. Germline CDR1 WSHSY, CDR2 SAAADI. CDR3 sequence: CATRDPLAGGGGTYEQYF. In DNA, the CDR3 is TGCGCCACCAGAGACCCGCTAGCGGGAGGAGGGGGGACCTACGAGCAGTACTTC.

The gene calls are TRBV5-4 and TRBJ1-3; TRBD1 aligns across 7 bases. The germline V gene encodes CDR1 SGHNT and CDR2 YYREEE (reference sequence). The V and J ends lost 4 bases and 0 bases, in that order; junction bases with no gene match: 10. The CDR3 is made up of 17 amino acids. In DNA, the CDR3 is TGTGCCAGCAGCATCAAGGGGGCCTGGGGCTCTGGAAACACCATATATTTT. Protein sequence: CASSIKGAWGSGNTIYF.

This CDR3 reads CASSRGTGRETQHF. The CDR3 DNA sequence: TGTGCCAGCAGCCGGGGGACAGGGAGGGAGACCCAGCATTTT. The rearrangement uses TRBV7-2 and TRBJ1-5, with 9 bases fitting TRBD1. The germline V gene encodes CDR1 SGHTA and CDR2 FQGNSA. J gave up 11 bases and V 5 bases, and 10 bases lay outside the gene matches. The CDR3 has 14 residues.

CDR3 bases: TGTGCCACCCGCCGTCGGTACAATGAGCAGTTCTTC. Encoded protein: CATRRRYNEQFF. The genes are TRBV24-1 and TRBJ2-1; no firm D call. CDR3 size: 12 residues. The V end was cut by 9 bases, the J end by 4 bases, with 9 bases between. Per germline, CDR1 KGHDR and CDR2 SFDVKD.

The J gene is TRBJ1-6, the V gene TRBV7-9; 7 bases fit TRBD1. The V gene's germline CDR1 is SEHNR and CDR2 FQNEAQ (reference sequence). The length of the CDR3 is 21 residues. V lost 4 bases to trimming and J lost 8 bases; unmatched junction nucleotides: 26. CDR3 protein: CASSSGGGIRDQRRGHSPLHF. CDR3 bases: TGTGCCAGCAGCTCAGGGGGGGGAATCAGGGACCAGCGCCGGGGGCATTCACCCCTCCACTTT.

This clonotype has a handful of counts. The chain is built from TRBV5-4 and TRBJ1-4, with TRBD1 matching 9 bases. This CDR3 has 14 residues. CDR1 is SGHNT, CDR2 YYREEE, per germline (reference sequence). The V and J ends lost 6 bases and 6 bases, in that order; junction bases with no gene match: 6. The CDR3 is CASKFGQGYEKLFF. The DNA of the CDR3 is TGTGCCAGCAAATTCGGACAGGGGTATGAAAAACTGTTTTTT.

This clonotype was counted ten times or more. The chain combines TRBV19 with TRBJ1-2; D uncertain. Between the trimmed V and J ends, which lost 5 bases and 0 bases, there was a span of 10 bases. Germline CDR1 LNHDA, CDR2 SQIVND (reference sequence). The CDR3 sequence is 14 residues long. The CDR3 DNA sequence: TGTGCCAGTAGTTCTGTAGGGTCTAACTATGGCTACACCTTC. The encoded protein is CASSSVGSNYGYTF.

This clonotype was counted only a few times. The V and J genes are TRBV14 and TRBJ2-5, with 9 bases matching TRBD2. Germline CDR1 is SGHDN and CDR2 is FVKESK. Trimming cost V 4 bases and J 2 bases; bases outside gene matches: 5. This CDR3 contains 15 residues. Here the CDR3 DNA reads TGTGCCAGCAGCCTACTAGCGGGCTTACAAGAGACCCAGTACTTC. It is translated as CASSLLAGLQETQYF. Variable domain in full (rest from reference TRBV14 and TRBJ2-5): EAGVTQFPSHSVIEKGQTVTLRCDPISGHDNLYWYRRVMGKEIKFLLHFVKESKQDESGMPNNRFLAERTGGTYSTLKVQPAELEDSGVYFCASSLLAGLQETQYFGPGTRLLVL.